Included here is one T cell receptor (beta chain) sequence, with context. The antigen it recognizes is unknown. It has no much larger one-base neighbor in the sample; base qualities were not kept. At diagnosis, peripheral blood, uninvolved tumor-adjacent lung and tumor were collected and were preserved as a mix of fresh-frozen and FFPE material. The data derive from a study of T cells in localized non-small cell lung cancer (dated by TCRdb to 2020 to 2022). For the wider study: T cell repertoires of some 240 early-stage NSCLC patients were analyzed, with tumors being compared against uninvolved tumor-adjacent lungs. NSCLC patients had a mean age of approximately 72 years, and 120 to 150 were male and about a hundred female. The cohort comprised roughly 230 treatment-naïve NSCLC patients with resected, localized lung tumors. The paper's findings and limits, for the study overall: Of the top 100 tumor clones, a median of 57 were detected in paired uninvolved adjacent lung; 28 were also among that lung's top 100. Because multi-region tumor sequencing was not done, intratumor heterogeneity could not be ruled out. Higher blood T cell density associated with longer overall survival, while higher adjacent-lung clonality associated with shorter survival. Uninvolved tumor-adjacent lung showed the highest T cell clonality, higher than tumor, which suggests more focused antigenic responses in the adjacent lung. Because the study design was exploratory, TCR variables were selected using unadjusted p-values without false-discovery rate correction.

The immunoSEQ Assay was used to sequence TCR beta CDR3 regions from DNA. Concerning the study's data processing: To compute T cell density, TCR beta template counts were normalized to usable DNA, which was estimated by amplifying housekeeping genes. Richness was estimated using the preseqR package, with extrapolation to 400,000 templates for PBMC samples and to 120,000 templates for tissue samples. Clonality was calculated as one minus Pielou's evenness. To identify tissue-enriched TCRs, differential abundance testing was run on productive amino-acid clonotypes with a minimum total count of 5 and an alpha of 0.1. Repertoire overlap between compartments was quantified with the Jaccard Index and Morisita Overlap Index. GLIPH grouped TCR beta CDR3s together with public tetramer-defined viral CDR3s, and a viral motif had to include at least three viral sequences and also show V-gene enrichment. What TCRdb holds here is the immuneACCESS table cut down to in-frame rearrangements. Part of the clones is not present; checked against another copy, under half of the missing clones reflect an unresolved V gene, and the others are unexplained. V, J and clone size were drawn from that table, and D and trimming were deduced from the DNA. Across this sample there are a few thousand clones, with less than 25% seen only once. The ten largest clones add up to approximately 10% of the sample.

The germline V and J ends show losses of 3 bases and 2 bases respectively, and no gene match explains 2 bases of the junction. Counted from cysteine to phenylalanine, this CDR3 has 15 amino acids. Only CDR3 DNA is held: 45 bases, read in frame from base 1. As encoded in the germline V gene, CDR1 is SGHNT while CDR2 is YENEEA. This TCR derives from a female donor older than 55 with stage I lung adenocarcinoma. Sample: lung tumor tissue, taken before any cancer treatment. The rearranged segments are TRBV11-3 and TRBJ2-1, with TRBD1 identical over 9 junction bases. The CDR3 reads CASSFGDRAYNEQFF. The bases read TGTGCCAGCAGCTTTGGGGACAGGGCCTACAATGAGCAGTTCTTC. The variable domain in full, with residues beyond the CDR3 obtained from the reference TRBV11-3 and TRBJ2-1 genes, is EAGVVQSPRYKIIEKKQPVAFWCNPISGHNTLYWYLQNLGQGPELLIRYENEEAVDDSQLPKDRFSAERLKGVDSTLKIQPAELGDSAVYLCASSFGDRAYNEQFFGPGTRLTVL.